This is a list of T cell receptor beta chains from one sample in a study of CD8+ T cells in alopecia areata. Using immunoSEQ multiplex PCR, the repertoire was profiled, and TCRdb retains in-frame clones only, with some absent. The repertoire consists of some 240,000 clones, with under 75% occurring once and the leading ten covering around 1.6%. The input for sequencing was CD4+ T cells sorted from blood, taken at week 4, from a patient treated with tofacitinib. Receptor source: a human donor with alopecia areata. CDR3s leave out the opening cysteine and the closing phenylalanine or tryptophan. D genes are given only for firm matches.

D gene: .; V gene: TRBV2; J gene: TRBJ2-3; CDR3 protein: ASKLGAGDTQY
D gene: .; V gene: TRBV4-3; J gene: TRBJ2-5; CDR3 protein: ASSRQAQETQY
D gene: .; V gene: TRBV10-1; J gene: TRBJ1-6; CDR3 protein: ASSQQVGNNSPLH
D gene: .; V gene: TRBV13; J gene: TRBJ2-3; CDR3 protein: ASSLGTPQGHTQY
D gene: .; V gene: TRBV7-2; J gene: TRBJ1-5; CDR3 protein: ASSLAGEQPQH
D gene: .; V gene: TRBV6-5; J gene: TRBJ1-2; CDR3 protein: ASSYSISGGYGYT
D gene: .; V gene: TRBV2; J gene: TRBJ2-2; CDR3 protein: ASRGRTNTGELF
D gene: TRBD1; V gene: TRBV29-1; J gene: TRBJ1-2; CDR3 protein: SVRPGTGADGYT
D gene: TRBD2; V gene: TRBV7-2; J gene: TRBJ2-7; CDR3 protein: ASSQVNSGGEQY
D gene: .; V gene: TRBV6-1; J gene: TRBJ1-2; CDR3 protein: ASSPELRLAYT
D gene: .; V gene: TRBV30; J gene: TRBJ2-3; CDR3 protein: AWSVGPAGDTQY
D gene: .; V gene: TRBV5-1; J gene: TRBJ2-3; CDR3 protein: ASSFSSRDTQY
D gene: .; V gene: TRBV2; J gene: TRBJ2-5; CDR3 protein: ASSSQETQY
D gene: .; V gene: TRBV5-6; J gene: TRBJ1-4; CDR3 protein: ASSLNGEKLF
D gene: .; V gene: TRBV29-1; J gene: TRBJ1-2; CDR3 protein: SVEGTAYGYT
D gene: .; V gene: TRBV5-4; J gene: TRBJ2-2; CDR3 protein: ASSLAGAHTGELF